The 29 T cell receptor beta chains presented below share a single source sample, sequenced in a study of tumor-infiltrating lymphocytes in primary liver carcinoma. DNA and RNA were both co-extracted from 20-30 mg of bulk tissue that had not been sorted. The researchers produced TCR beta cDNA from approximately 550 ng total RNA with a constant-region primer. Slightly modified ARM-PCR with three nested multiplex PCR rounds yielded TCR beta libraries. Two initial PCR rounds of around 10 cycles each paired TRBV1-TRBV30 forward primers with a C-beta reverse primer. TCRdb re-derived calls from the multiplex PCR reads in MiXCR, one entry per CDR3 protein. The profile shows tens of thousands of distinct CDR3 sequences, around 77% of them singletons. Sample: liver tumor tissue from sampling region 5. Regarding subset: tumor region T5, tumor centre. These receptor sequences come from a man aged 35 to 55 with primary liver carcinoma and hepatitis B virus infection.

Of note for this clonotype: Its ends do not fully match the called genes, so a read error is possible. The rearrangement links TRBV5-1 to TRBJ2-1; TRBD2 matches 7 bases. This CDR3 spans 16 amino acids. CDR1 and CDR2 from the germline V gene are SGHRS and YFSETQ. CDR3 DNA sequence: TGCGCCAGCAGCTTGACGGGCGGGAGTAGATACAAAGAGCAGTTCTTC. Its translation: CASSLTGGSRYKEQFF.

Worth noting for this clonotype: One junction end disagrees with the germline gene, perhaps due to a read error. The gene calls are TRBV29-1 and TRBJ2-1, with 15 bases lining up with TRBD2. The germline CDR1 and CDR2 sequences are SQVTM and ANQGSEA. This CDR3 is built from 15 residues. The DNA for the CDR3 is TGCAGCTTTGGACTAGCGGGAGGGTTTTACAAAGAGCAGTTCTTC. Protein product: CSFGLAGGFYKEQFF.

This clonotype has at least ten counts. The CDR3 region has the DNA TGCGCCACGAAGGAAGATGGGGCGCCGAGGGAGCTGTTTTTT. It specifies CATKEDGAPRELFF. V and J are TRBV5-1 and TRBJ2-2; a possible D gene is TRBD1 (5 bases). This CDR3 has 14 amino acids. In germline, CDR1 is SGHRS, CDR2 YFSETQ. Trimming removed 9 bases at V and 9 bases at J, with 21 bases between.

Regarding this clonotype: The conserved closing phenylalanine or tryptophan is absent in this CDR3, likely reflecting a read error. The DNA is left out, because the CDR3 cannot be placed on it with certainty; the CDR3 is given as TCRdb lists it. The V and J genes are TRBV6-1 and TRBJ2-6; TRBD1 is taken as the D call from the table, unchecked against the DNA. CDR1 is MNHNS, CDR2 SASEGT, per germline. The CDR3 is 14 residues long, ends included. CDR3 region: CASSEQGRANVLTL.

CDR3 sequence reads: CASSVGLALCTGELFF. The CDR3 DNA reads TGTGCCAGCAGTGTGGGACTAGCCCTGTGCACCGGGGAGCTGTTTTTT. The chain employs TRBV12-3 or TRBV12-4 and TRBJ2-2, with 9 positions matching TRBD2. This CDR3 region has 16 residues. The V gene end was trimmed by 5 bases and the J gene end by 4 bases; junction bases not matched to a gene: 8.

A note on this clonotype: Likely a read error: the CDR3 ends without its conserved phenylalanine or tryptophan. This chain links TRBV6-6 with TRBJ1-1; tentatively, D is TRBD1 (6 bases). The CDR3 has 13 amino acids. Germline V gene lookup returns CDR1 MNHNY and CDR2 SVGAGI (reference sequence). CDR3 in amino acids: CTSSTRGTTEAFI. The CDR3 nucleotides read TGTACCAGCAGCACAAGGGGGACTACTGAAGCTTTCATT.

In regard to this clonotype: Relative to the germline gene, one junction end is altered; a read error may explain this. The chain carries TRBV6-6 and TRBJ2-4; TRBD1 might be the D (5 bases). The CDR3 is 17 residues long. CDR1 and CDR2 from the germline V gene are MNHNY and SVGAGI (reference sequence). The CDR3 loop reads CPSSYSTSGIASNIQYF. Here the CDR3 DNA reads TGTCCCAGCAGTTACTCGACGTCAGGGATCGCCAGTAACATTCAGTACTTC.

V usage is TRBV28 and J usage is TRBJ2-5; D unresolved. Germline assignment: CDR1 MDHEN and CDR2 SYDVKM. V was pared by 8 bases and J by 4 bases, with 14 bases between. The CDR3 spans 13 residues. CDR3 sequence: CASRQQGSETQYF. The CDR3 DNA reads TGTGCCAGCCGCCAACAAGGCTCAGAGACCCAGTACTTC.

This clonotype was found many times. The DNA of the CDR3 is TGTGCCAGCAGTTCCCCACAGCCGCCCTACAATGAGCAGTTCTTC. This translates into CASSSPQPPYNEQFF. The V gene is TRBV28, the J gene TRBJ2-1; D unresolved. The V gene's germline CDR1 is MDHEN and CDR2 SYDVKM. The CDR3 is made up of 15 amino acids. With 4 bases removed from V and 2 bases from J, the gap between germline ends came to 12 bases.

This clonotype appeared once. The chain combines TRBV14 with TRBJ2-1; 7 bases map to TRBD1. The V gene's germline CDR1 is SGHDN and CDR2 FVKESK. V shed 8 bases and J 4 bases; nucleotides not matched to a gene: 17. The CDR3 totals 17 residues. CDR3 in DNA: TGTGCCAGCGGTCAAGAGGGTCAGGGGACAGTGTACAATGAGCAGTTCTTC. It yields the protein CASGQEGQGTVYNEQFF.

As DNA, the CDR3 is TGTGCCAGCAGCGCCCAGCCTGGAGCGTACGGCTACACCTTC. It specifies CASSAQPGAYGYTF. The chain is built from TRBV9 and TRBJ1-2; no firm D call. The germline V and J ends were trimmed by 3 bases and 8 bases, with 17 bases remaining between them. The CDR3 runs 14 residues. The germline V gene encodes CDR1 SGDLS and CDR2 YYNGEE.

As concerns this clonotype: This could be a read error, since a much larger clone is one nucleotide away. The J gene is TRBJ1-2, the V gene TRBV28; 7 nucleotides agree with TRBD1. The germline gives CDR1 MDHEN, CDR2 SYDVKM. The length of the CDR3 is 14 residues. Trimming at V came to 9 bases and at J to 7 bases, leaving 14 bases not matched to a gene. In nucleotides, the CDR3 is TGTGCCAGTGGACAGGAGAATGATGTGGGTGGCTACACCTTC. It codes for CASGQENDVGGYTF.

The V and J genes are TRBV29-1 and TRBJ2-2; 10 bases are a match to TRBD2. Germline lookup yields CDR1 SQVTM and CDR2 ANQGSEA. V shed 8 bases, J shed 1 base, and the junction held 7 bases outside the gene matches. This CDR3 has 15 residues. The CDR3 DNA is TGCAGCACTGGGACTAGCGCGGTGAACACCGGGGAGCTGTTTTTT. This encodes CSTGTSAVNTGELFF.

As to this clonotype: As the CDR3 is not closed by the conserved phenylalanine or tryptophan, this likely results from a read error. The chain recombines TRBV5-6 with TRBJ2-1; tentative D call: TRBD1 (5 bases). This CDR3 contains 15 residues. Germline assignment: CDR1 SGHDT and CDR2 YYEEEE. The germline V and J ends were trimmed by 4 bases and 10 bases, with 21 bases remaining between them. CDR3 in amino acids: CASSLDSPGPKEQFS. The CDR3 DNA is TGTGCCAGCAGCCTCGACAGCCCCGGACCCAAAGAGCAGTTCTCC.

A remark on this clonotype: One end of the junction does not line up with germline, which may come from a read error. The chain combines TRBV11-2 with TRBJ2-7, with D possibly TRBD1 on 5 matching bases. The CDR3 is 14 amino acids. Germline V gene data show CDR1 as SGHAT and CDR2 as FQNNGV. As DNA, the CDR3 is TGTGCCAGCAGCTCTAACAGGATTTCCTACCAGCAGTACTTC. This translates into CASSSNRISYQQYF.

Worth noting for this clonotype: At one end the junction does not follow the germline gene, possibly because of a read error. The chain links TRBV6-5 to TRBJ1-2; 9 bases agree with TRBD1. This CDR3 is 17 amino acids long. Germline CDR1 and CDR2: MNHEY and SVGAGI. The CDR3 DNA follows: TGTGCCAGCAAGGGGGGACAGGGCGATCGATTAGGCTATGGCTACATCTTC. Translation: CASKGGQGDRLGYGYIF.

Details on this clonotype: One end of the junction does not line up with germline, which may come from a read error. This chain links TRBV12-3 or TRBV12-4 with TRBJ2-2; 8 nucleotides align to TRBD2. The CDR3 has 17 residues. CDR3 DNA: TGTGCCAGCAGTTTAACTCTTGGCGGGAGGCACACCGGGGGGCTGTTTTTT. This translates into CASSLTLGGRHTGGLFF.

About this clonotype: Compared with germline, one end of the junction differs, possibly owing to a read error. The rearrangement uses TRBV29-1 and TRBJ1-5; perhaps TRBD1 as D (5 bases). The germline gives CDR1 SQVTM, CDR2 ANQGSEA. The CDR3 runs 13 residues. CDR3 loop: CSVAAGADQSQHF. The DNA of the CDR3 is TGCAGTGTCGCGGCCGGGGCAGATCAGTCCCAGCATTTT.

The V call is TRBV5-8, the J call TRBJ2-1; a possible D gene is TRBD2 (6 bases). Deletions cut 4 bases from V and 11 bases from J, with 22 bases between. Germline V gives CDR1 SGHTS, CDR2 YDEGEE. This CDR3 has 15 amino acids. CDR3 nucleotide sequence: TGTGCCAGCAGCCCCTCAGTAATGGGAGGTTATAAGCAGTTCTTC. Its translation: CASSPSVMGGYKQFF.

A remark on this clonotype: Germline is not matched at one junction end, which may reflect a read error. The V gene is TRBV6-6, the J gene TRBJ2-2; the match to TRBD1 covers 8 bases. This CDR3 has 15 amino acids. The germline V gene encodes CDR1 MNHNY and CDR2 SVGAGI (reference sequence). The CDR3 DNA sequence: TGTGCCAGTAGTTCCCTGACAGGGGTTTCCGCGGAGCTGTTTTTT. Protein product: CASSSLTGVSAELFF.

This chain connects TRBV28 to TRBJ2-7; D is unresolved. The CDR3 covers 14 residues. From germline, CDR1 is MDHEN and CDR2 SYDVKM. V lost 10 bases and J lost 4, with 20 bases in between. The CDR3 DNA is TGTGCCAACTCGGCGGCCCCCCGACTTTACGAGCAGTACTTC. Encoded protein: CANSAAPRLYEQYF.

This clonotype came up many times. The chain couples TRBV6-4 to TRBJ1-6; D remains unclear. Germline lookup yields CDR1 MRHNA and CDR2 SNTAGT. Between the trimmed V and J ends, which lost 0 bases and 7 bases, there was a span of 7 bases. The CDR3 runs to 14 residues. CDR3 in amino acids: CASSDSGGNSPLHF. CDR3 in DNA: TGTGCCAGCAGTGACTCAGGCGGGAATTCACCCCTCCACTTT.

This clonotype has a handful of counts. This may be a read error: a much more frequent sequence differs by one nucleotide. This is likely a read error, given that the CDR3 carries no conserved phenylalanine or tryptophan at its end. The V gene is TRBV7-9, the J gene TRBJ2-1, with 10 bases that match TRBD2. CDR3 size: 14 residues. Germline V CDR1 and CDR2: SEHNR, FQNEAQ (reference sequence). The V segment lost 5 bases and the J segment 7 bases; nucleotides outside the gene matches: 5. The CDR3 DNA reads TGTGCCAGCAGCGGCCCACTAGCGGGGAATGAGCAGTTCTCC. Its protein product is CASSGPLAGNEQFS.

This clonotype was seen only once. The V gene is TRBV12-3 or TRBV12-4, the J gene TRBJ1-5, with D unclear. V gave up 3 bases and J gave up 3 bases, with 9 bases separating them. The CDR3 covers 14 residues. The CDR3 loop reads CASSFSRHNQPQHF. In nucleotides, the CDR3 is TGTGCCAGCAGTTTCTCGAGGCACAATCAGCCCCAGCATTTT.

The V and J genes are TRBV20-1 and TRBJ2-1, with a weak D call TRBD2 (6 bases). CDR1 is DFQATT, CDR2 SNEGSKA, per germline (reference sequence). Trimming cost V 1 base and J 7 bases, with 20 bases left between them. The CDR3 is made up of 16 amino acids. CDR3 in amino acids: CSARARAELASNEQFF. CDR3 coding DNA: TGCAGTGCTAGAGCCCGAGCGGAGCTAGCGTCGAATGAGCAGTTCTTC.

The CDR3 nucleotides read TGTGCCAGCAGTTACTCGTCTGGTAGCAATCGGGCCCAGTATTTT. Amino acid sequence: CASSYSSGSNRAQYF. V and J are TRBV6-5 and TRBJ1-5; D is unresolved. The closer fit of TRBJ2-3 to the DNA end suggests the J call may be wrong. Germline-derived CDR1 and CDR2 are MNHEY and SVGAGI. This CDR3 is built from 15 residues.

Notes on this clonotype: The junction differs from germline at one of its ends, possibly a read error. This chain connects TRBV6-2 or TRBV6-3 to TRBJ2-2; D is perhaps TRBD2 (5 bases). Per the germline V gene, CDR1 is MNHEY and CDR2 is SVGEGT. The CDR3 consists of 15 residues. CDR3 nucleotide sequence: TGTGCCAGCAGTTGGGCTGCCTCGAGCACCGGGGAGTTGTTTTTT. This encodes CASSWAASSTGELFF.

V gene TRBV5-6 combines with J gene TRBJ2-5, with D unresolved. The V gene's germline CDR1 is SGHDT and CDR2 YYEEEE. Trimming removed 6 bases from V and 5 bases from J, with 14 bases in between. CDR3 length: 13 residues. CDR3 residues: CASNLSTQETQYF. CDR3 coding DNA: TGTGCCAGCAACCTTAGCACCCAGGAGACCCAGTACTTC.

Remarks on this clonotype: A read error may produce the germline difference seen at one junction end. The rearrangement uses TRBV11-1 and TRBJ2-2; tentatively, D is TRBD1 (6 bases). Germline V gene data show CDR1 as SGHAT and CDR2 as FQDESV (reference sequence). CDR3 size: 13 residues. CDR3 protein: CAGSFWDTGELVF. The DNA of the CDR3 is TGTGCCGGCAGCTTTTGGGACACCGGGGAGCTGGTATTT.